Given below is one T cell receptor (beta chain) in context. These data originate in a study of blood T cell repertoires in COVID-19. About the study: COVID-19 samples collected from the United States, Italy and Spain covered acute and convalescent phases. The cDNA or gDNA used as material had been derived from T cells, B-cell-depleted T cells, or PBMCs.

CDR1 LNHDA and CDR2 SQIVND come from the germline V gene (reference sequence). CDR3 length: 16 amino acids. Trimming removed 8 bases from V and 6 bases from J; junction bases left unmatched: 15. Original handling: Scientists estimated how many nucleated cells there were by amplifying reference gene primers. Libraries were prepared by immunoSEQ multiplex PCR; TCRdb keeps only in-frame clonotypes and omits some of them. The V and J calls and clone size were taken over from that table, and D and trimming were inferred from the DNA. There are about 67,000 clones in the sample; approximately 90% occur only once, and around a fifth lies in the top ten.

V and J are TRBV19 and TRBJ1-5, with TRBD1 matching over 8 bases. The origin of this receptor is a woman of 80 years or more with acute or convalescent COVID-19. Sequenced material: peripheral blood. The CDR3 loop is CASSGIIGQGLQPQHF. The CDR3, as DNA: TGTGCCAGTTCCGGGATTATTGGACAGGGACTTCAGCCCCAGCATTTT.